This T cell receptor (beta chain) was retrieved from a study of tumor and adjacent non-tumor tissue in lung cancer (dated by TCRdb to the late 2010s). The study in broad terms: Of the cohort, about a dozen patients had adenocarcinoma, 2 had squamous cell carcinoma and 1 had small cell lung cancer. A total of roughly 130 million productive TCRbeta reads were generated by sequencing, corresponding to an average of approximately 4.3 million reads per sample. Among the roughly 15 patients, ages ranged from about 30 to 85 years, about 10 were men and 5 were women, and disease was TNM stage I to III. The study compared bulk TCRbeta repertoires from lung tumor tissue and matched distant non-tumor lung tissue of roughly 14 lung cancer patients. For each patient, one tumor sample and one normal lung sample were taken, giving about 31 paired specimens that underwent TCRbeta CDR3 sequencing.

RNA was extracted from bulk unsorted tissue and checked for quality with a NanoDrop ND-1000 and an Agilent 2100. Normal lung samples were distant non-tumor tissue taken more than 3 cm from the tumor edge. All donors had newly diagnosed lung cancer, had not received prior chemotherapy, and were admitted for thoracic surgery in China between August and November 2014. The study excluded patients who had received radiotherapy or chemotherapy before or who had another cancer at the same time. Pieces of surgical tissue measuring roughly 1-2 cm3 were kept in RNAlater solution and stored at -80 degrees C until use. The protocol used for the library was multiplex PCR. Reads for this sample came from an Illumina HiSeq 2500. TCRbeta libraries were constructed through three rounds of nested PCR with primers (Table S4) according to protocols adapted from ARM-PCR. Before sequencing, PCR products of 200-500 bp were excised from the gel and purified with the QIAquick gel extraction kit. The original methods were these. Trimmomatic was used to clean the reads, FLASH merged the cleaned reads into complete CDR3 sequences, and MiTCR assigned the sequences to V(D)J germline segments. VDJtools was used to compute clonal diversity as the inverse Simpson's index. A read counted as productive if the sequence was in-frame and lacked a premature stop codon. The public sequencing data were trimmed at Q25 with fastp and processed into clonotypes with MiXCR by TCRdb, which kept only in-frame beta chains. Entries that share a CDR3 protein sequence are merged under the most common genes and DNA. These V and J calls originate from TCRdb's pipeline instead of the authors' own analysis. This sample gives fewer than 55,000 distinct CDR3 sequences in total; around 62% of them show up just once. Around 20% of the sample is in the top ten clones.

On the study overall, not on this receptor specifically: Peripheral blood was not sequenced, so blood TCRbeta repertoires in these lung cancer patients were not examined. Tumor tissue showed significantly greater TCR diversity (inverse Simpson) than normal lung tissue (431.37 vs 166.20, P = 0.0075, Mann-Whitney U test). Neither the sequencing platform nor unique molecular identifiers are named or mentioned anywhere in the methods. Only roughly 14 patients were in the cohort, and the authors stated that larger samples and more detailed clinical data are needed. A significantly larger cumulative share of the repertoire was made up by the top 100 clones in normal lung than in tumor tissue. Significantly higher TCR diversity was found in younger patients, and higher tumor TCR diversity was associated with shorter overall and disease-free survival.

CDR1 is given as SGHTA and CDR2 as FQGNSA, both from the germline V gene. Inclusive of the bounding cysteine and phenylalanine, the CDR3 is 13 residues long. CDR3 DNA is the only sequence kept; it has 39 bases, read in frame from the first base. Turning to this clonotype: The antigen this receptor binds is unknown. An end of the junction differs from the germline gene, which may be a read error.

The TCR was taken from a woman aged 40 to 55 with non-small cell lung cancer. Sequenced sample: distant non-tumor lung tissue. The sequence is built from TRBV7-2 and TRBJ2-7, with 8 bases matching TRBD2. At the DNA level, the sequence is TGTGCCAGCACCTTAGCGGGACCCTACGAGCAGTACTTC. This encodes CASTLAGPYEQYF.